The rows below give T cell receptor beta chains drawn from one sample of a study of T cell responses to AZD1222 COVID-19 vaccine. The method was immunoSEQ multiplex PCR; TCRdb's version includes in-frame clones alone and lacks a portion of them. The sample has about 140,000 clones, 90% to 95% seen once; the top ten hold around 0.9%. The sequences come from peripheral blood, collected on day 0 of MenACWY control vaccination. The source is an adult in good health. Both conserved end residues are part of each CDR3. Fields, in order: clone size, J gene, V gene, D gene, CDR3 length, CDR3 protein, CDR3 DNA. D genes are given only for firm matches. Part of the rows lack a size; the others show once, few, many or a class for expanded clones.

clone_size: -
j_call: TRBJ2-7
v_call: TRBV27
d_call: -
cdr3_length: 13
cdr3_aa: CASSFQGTYEQYF
cdr3_nt: TGTGCCAGCAGTTTCCAGGGAACCTACGAGCAGTACTTC

clone_size: -
j_call: TRBJ2-1
v_call: TRBV18
d_call: -
cdr3_length: 13
cdr3_aa: CASSPGPYNEQFF
cdr3_nt: TGTGCCAGCTCACCGGGACCGTACAATGAGCAGTTCTTC

clone_size: -
j_call: TRBJ1-1
v_call: TRBV11-2
d_call: TRBD1
cdr3_length: 15
cdr3_aa: CASSFTTGTGFFAFF
cdr3_nt: TGTGCCAGCAGCTTCACGACCGGGACAGGGTTTTTCGCTTTCTTT

clone_size: -
j_call: TRBJ1-2
v_call: TRBV9
d_call: -
cdr3_length: 13
cdr3_aa: CASSADSNYGYTF
cdr3_nt: TGTGCCAGCAGCGCAGACAGTAACTATGGCTACACCTTC

clone_size: -
j_call: TRBJ2-7
v_call: TRBV9
d_call: -
cdr3_length: 14
cdr3_aa: CASSLGTSSYEQYF
cdr3_nt: TGTGCCAGCAGCTTAGGGACAAGCTCCTACGAGCAGTACTTC

clone_size: -
j_call: TRBJ1-5
v_call: TRBV28
d_call: -
cdr3_length: 16
cdr3_aa: CASSPPRWRGNQPQHF
cdr3_nt: TGTGCCAGCAGTCCGCCTAGGTGGCGGGGCAATCAGCCCCAGCATTTT

clone_size: -
j_call: TRBJ2-1
v_call: TRBV9
d_call: TRBD2
cdr3_length: 17
cdr3_aa: CASSVARASGRFREQFF
cdr3_nt: TGTGCCAGCAGCGTAGCTAGGGCTAGCGGGAGATTTCGTGAGCAGTTCTTC

clone_size: -
j_call: TRBJ2-2
v_call: TRBV5-4
d_call: TRBD1
cdr3_length: 15
cdr3_aa: CASSSTGDATGELFF
cdr3_nt: TGTGCCAGCAGTTCAACAGGGGATGCTACCGGGGAGCTGTTTTTT

clone_size: -
j_call: TRBJ1-5
v_call: TRBV6-5
d_call: TRBD1
cdr3_length: 13
cdr3_aa: CASSYSTGQPQHF
cdr3_nt: TGTGCCAGCAGTTACTCGACAGGGCAGCCCCAGCATTTT

clone_size: -
j_call: TRBJ2-4
v_call: TRBV11-2
d_call: -
cdr3_length: 15
cdr3_aa: CASSLAGFAKNIQYF
cdr3_nt: TGTGCCAGCAGCTTAGCAGGGTTCGCCAAAAACATTCAGTACTTC

clone_size: -
j_call: TRBJ1-5
v_call: TRBV6-2/TRBV6-3
d_call: -
cdr3_length: 15
cdr3_aa: CASSSGSYSNQPQHF
cdr3_nt: TGTGCCAGCAGTTCCGGGAGTTATAGCAATCAGCCCCAGCATTTT

clone_size: -
j_call: TRBJ1-5
v_call: TRBV19
d_call: TRBD1
cdr3_length: 14
cdr3_aa: CASSDHRGPQPQHF
cdr3_nt: TGTGCCAGTAGTGATCACAGGGGCCCTCAGCCCCAGCATTTT

clone_size: -
j_call: TRBJ1-2
v_call: TRBV19
d_call: -
cdr3_length: 14
cdr3_aa: CASSIGLTGYGYTF
cdr3_nt: TGTGCCAGTAGTATAGGGTTAACAGGGTATGGCTACACCTTC

clone_size: few
j_call: TRBJ1-4
v_call: TRBV5-1
d_call: -
cdr3_length: 15
cdr3_aa: CASSLEGGPNEKLFF
cdr3_nt: TGCGCCAGCAGCTTGGAAGGGGGTCCTAATGAAAAACTGTTTTTT

clone_size: -
j_call: TRBJ2-5
v_call: TRBV5-1
d_call: -
cdr3_length: 15
cdr3_aa: CASSLDAGRAETQYF
cdr3_nt: TGCGCCAGCAGCTTGGACGCGGGACGGGCTGAGACCCAGTACTTC

clone_size: -
j_call: TRBJ1-4
v_call: TRBV24-1
d_call: -
cdr3_length: 12
cdr3_aa: CATSDGGEKLFF
cdr3_nt: TGTGCCACAAGTGATGGGGGTGAAAAACTGTTTTTT